The 12 T cell receptor beta chains below were found in one sample sequenced in a study of cytomegalovirus exposure and HLA in healthy donors. PCR was performed using 60 Vbeta and 13 Jbeta primers. Assay used: immunoSEQ multiplex PCR; TCRdb lists only in-frame clones, some missing. The table lists about 130,000 clones, around 70% of them singletons. What was sequenced was PBMCs. Every receptor here comes from a woman between 40 and 50 years old in good health and CMV-seropositive.

This chain links TRBV7-9 with TRBJ1-2, with a tentative D call TRBD1 (5 bases). Germline V CDR1 and CDR2: SEHNR, FQNEAQ (reference sequence). The V end was cut by 7 bases, the J end by 4 bases, with 16 bases between. The CDR3 covers 14 residues. This chain's CDR3 is CASTEYRRGYGYTF. The CDR3 nucleotides read TGTGCCAGCACCGAATACAGGAGGGGCTATGGCTACACCTTC.

Only one count was recorded for this clone. The rearrangement joins TRBV14 to TRBJ2-7; TRBD1 matches 8 bases. J gave up 0 bases and V 1 base, and 2 bases lay outside the gene matches. The CDR3 is 15 amino acids. The germline gives CDR1 SGHDN, CDR2 FVKESK. This chain's CDR3 is CASSQGQGSSYEQYF. In DNA, the CDR3 is TGTGCCAGCAGCCAAGGACAGGGGAGCTCCTACGAGCAGTACTTC. Full variable domain (remainder filled in from reference TRBV14 and TRBJ2-7): EAGVTQFPSHSVIEKGQTVTLRCDPISGHDNLYWYRRVMGKEIKFLLHFVKESKQDESGMPNNRFLAERTGGTYSTLKVQPAELEDSGVYFCASSQGQGSSYEQYFGPGTRLTVT.

The chain joins TRBV6-1 to TRBJ2-7; the match to TRBD1 covers 8 bases. The CDR3 totals 15 residues. Losses at the gene ends were 5 bases for V and 1 base for J; bases not matched to a gene: 7. The germline CDR1 and CDR2 sequences are MNHNS and SASEGT. CDR3 in amino acids: CASSPIGQGSYEQYF. CDR3 in DNA: TGTGCCAGCAGTCCAATCGGACAGGGTTCCTACGAGCAGTACTTC.

The chain links TRBV4-3 to TRBJ1-5; TRBD1 aligns across 8 bases. The germline V gene encodes CDR1 LGHNA and CDR2 YSLEER. Trimming cost V 0 bases and J 5 bases; bases outside gene matches: 0. CDR3 size: 14 residues. The CDR3 spells CASSQDRGHQPQHF. The CDR3 region has the DNA TGCGCCAGCAGCCAAGACAGGGGGCATCAGCCCCAGCATTTT.

This sequence joins TRBV27 and TRBJ1-2, with 7 bases aligning to TRBD1. The CDR3 is made up of 15 amino acids. V dropped 6 bases and J dropped 2; count of bases not matched to a gene: 9. The V gene's germline CDR1 is MNHEY and CDR2 SMNVEV (reference sequence). The CDR3 DNA sequence: TGTGCCAGCAGCCCCGCCGGGACAGCAAACTATGGCTACACCTTC. This sequence encodes CASSPAGTANYGYTF.

The chain combines TRBV30 with TRBJ2-1; 10 bases map to TRBD2. V trimming: 0 bases; J trimming: 7 bases; junction bases outside the gene matches: 21. The CDR3 runs 20 residues. Germline lookup yields CDR1 GTSNPN and CDR2 SVGIG (reference sequence). The CDR3 nucleotides are TGTGCCTGGAGTGTAGGGATGCGGAGCGGGAGGGCCCGGGGCGTTAATGAGCAGTTCTTC. It specifies CAWSVGMRSGRARGVNEQFF.

This rearrangement joins TRBV28 to TRBJ2-5; D might be TRBD1 (6 bases). CDR1 is MDHEN and CDR2 is SYDVKM in the germline V gene. Trimming pared 4 bases from V and 2 bases from J, leaving 14 bases between. The CDR3 covers 15 residues. CDR3 in amino acids: CASSSRQAYQETQYF. The CDR3 DNA reads as TGTGCCAGCAGTTCCCGACAGGCATATCAAGAGACCCAGTACTTC.

This sequence joins TRBV5-1 and TRBJ1-2; D gene uncertain. This CDR3 has 14 amino acids. Trimming removed 4 bases from V and 1 base from J, with 11 bases in between. The germline CDR1 and CDR2 sequences are SGHRS and YFSETQ. The CDR3 loop is CASSLTTGNYGYTF. The CDR3 bases are TGCGCCAGCAGCCTGACGACGGGTAACTATGGCTACACCTTC.

V and J are TRBV30 and TRBJ1-4, with 7 positions matching TRBD1. The CDR3 has 14 residues. V lost 1 base to trimming and J lost 6 bases; unmatched junction nucleotides: 5. From germline, CDR1 is GTSNPN and CDR2 SVGIG (reference sequence). The CDR3 DNA reads as TGTGCCTGGAGTGGTGACAGGGAACATGAAAAACTGTTTTTT. Translated, it gives CAWSGDREHEKLFF.

V is TRBV4-3 and J is TRBJ2-2; 10 nucleotides match TRBD2. Per germline, CDR1 LGHNA and CDR2 YSLEER. The CDR3 is 18 residues long. Unmatched junction bases numbered 5, after V lost 1 base and J lost 0 bases. The CDR3 DNA is TGCGCCAGCAGCCAAGCGGCTAGCGGGGGCCCGAACACCGGGGAGCTGTTTTTT. Protein: CASSQAASGGPNTGELFF.

This clone is a singleton in its sample. The chain recombines TRBV10-1 with TRBJ2-3; TRBD2 agrees at 9 bases. The CDR3 spans 22 residues. The germline gives CDR1 WNHNN, CDR2 SYGVQD (reference sequence). J gave up 0 bases and V 1 base, and 20 bases lay outside the gene matches. The CDR3 coding sequence is TGCGCCAGCAGTGAGTTAATAAGACTAGCGGACCGACAGAACCTTAGCACAGATACGCAGTATTTT. Translating it yields CASSELIRLADRQNLSTDTQYF.

The V call is TRBV4-3, the J call TRBJ2-2; D unresolved. Germline CDR1 is LGHNA and CDR2 is YSLEER. This CDR3 is built from 13 residues. V gave up 1 base and J gave up 7 bases, with 7 bases separating them. DNA of the CDR3: TGCGCCAGCAGCCAAGTCAGTATCGGGGAGCTGTTTTTT. This translates into CASSQVSIGELFF.